This T cell receptor beta chain derives from a study of cytomegalovirus exposure and HLA in healthy donors. Study observations and caveats: According to a later analysis, donors in an Asian-associated ancestry cluster reportedly had fewer N-insertions than the approximately 720-donor mean. Analyzed later, association rates of TCRs varied across HLA loci, with DRB1 most and HLA-C fewest.

PCR primers comprised 60 Vbeta and 13 Jbeta primers. The protocol was immunoSEQ multiplex PCR, while the TCRdb copy is restricted to in-frame clones and leaves out a portion. Of roughly 190,000 clones detected, around 86% appear once; the ten largest clones hold roughly 1.3%. Trimming cost V 3 bases and J 3 bases; bases outside gene matches: 7. From germline, CDR1 is SGHVS and CDR2 FQNEAQ. This CDR3 is 16 amino acids long. Note on this clone: No antigen is known for it.

The source is a man between 25 and 39 years old in good health and CMV-seronegative. V usage is TRBV7-8 and J usage is TRBJ2-2, with 7 bases that match TRBD1. The source material was PBMCs. The CDR3 loop reads CASSLEQGWDTGELFF. CDR3 sequence (DNA): TGTGCCAGCAGCTTGGAACAGGGGTGGGACACCGGGGAGCTGTTTTTT.